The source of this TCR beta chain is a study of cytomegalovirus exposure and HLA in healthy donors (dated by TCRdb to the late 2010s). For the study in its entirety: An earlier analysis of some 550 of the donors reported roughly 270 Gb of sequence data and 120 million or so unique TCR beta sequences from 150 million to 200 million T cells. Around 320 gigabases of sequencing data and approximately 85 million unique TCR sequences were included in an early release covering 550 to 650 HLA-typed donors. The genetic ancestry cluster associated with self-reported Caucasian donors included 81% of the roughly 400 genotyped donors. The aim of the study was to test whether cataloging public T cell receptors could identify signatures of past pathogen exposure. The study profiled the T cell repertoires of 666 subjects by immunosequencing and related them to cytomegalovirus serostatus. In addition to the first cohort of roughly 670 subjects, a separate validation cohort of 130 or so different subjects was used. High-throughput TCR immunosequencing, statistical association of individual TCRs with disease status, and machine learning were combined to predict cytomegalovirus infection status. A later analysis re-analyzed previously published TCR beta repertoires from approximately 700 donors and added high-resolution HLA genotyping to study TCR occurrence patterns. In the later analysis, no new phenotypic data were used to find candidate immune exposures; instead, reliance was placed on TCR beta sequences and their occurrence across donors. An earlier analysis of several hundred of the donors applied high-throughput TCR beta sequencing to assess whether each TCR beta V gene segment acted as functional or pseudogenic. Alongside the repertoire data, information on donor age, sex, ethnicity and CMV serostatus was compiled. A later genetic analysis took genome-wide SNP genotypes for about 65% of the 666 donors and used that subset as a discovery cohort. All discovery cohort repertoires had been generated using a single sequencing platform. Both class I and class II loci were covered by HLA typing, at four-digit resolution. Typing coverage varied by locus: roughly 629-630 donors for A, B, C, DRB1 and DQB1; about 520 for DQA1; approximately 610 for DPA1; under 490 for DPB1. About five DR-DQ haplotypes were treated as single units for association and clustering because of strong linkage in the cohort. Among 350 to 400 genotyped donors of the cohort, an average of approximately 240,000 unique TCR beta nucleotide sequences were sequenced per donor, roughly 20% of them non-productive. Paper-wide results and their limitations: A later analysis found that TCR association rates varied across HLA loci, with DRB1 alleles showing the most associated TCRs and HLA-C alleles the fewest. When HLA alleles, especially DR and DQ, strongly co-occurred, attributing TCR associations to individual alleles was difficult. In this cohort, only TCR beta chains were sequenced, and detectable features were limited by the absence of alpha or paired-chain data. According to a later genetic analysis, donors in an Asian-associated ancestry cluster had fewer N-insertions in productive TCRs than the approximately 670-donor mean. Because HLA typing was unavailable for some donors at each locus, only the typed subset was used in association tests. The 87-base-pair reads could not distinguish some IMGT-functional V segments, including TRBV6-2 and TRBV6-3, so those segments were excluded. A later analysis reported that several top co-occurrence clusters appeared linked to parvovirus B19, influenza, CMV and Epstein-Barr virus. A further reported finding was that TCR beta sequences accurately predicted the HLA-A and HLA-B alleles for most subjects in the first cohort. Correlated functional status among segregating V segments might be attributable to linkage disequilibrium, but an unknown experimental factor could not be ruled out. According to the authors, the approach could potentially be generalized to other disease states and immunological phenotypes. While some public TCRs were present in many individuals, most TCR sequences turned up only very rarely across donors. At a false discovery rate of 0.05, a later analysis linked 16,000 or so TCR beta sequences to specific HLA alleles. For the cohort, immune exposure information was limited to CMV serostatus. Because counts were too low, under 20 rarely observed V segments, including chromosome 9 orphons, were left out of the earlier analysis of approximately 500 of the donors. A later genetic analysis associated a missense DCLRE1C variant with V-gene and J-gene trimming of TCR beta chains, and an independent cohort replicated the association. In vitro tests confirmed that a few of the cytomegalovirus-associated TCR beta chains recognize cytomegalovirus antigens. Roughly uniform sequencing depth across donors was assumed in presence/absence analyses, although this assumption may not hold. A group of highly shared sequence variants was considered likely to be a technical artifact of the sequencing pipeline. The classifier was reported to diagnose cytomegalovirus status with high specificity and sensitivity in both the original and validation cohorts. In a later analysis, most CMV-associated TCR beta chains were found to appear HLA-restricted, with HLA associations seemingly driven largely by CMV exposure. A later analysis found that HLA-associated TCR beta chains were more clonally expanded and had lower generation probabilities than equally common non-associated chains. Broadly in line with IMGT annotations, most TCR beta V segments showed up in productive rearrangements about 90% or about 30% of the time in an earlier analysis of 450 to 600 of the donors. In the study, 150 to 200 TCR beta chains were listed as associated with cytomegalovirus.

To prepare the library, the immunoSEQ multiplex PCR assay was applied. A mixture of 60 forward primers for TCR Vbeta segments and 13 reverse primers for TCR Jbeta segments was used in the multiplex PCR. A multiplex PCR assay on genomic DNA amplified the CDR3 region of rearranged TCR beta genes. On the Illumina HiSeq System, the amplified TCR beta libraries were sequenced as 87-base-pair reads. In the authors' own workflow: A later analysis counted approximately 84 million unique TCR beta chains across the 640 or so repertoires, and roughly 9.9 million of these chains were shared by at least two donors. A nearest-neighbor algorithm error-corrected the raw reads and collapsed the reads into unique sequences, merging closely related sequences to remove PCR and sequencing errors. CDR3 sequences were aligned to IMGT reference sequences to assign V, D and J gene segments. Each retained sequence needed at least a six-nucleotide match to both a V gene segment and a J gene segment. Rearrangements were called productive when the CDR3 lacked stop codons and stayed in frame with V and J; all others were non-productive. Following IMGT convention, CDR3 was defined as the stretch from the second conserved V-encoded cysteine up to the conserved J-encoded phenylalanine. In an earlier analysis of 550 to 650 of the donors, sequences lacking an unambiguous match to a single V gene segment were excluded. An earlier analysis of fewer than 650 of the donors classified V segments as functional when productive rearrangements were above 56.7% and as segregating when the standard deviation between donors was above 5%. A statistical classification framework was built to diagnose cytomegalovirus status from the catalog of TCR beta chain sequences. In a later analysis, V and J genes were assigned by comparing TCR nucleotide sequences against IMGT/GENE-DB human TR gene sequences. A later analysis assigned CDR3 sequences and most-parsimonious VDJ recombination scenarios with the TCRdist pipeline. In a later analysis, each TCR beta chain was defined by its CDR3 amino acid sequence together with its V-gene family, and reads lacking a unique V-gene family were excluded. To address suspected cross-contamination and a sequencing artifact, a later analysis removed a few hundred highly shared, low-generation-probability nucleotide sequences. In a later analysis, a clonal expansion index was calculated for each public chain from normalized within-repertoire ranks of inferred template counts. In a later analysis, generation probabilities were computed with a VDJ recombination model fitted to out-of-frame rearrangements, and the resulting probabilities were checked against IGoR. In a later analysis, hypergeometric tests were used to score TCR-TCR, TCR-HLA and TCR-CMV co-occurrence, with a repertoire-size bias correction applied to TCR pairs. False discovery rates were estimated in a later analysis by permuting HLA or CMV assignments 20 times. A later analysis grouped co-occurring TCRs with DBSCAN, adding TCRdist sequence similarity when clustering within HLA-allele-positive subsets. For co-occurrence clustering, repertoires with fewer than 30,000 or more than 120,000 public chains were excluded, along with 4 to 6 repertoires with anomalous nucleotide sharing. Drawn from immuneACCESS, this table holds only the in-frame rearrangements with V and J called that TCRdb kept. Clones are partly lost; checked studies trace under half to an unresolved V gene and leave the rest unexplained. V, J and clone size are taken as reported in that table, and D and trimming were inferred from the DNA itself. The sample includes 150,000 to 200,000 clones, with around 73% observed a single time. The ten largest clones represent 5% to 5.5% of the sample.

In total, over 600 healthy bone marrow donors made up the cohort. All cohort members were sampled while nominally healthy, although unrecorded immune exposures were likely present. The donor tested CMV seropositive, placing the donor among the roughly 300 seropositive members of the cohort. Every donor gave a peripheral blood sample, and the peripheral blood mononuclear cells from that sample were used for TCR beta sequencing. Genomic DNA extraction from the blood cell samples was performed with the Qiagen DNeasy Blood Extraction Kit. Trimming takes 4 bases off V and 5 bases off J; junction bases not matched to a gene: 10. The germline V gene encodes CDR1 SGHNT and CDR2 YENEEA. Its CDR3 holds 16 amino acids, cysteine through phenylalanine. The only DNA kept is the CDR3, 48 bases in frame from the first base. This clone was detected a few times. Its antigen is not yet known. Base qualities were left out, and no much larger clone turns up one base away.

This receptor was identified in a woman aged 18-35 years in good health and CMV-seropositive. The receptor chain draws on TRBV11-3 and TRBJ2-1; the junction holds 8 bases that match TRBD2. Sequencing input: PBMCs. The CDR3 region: CASSSGGARPDNEQFF. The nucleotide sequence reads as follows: TGTGCCAGCAGCTCCGGGGGGGCCCGGCCAGACAATGAGCAGTTCTTC.